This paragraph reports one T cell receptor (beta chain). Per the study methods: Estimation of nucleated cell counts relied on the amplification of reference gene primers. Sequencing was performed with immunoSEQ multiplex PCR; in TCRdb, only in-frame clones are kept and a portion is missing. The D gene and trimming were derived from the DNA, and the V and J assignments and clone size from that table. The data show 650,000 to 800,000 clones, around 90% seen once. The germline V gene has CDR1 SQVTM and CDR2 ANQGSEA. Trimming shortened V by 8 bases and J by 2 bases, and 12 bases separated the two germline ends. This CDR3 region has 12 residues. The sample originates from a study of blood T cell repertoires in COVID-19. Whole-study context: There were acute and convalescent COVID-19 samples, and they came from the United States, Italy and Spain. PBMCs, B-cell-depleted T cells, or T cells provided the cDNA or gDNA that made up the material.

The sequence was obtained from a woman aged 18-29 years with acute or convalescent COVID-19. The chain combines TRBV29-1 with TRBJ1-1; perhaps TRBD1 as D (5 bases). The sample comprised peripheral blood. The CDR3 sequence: CSSITGNTEAFF. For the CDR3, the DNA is TGCAGCTCCATCACAGGAAACACTGAAGCTTTCTTT.